These 16 T cell receptor beta chains were sequenced from one sample in a study of response to subunit inactivated influenza vaccine. TCRdb reanalysed the RT-PCR reads using MiXCR and keeps one entry per CDR3 protein. There are approximately 500,000 distinct CDR3 sequences in the sample; roughly 15% occur only once, and more than 9.5% lies in the top ten. This material consisted of PBMCs from blood, taken about 13 days after vaccination. These receptors originate from a man aged 45 to 65 who received an inactivated influenza vaccine.

This chain joins TRBV4-3 and TRBJ2-5; TRBD1 is a possible D gene (8 bases). The germline CDR1 and CDR2 sequences are LGHNA and YSLEER. V lost 2 bases and J lost 5, with 18 bases in between. The CDR3 consists of 16 residues. As DNA, the CDR3 is TGCGCCAGCAGCCAAAATGGACAGGGAGGGTTCGAGACCCAGTACTTC. It yields the protein CASSQNGQGGFETQYF.

This chain connects TRBV7-3 to TRBJ2-7; D unclear. Trimming left V 5 bases short and J 4 bases short, with 12 bases between. Germline V gene data show CDR1 as SGHTA and CDR2 as FQGTGA. This CDR3 comprises 13 residues. CDR3 sequence (DNA): TGTGCCAGCAGCGCCGACGAAGGATACGAGCAGTACTTC. Amino acids: CASSADEGYEQYF. The full variable domain, rest sourced from reference TRBV7-3 and TRBJ2-7, is GAGVSQTPSNKVTEKGKYVELRCDPISGHTALYWYRQSLGQGPEFLIYFQGTGAADDSGLPNDRFFAVRPEGSVSTLKIQRTERGDSAVYLCASSADEGYEQYFGPGTRLTVT.

This clonotype was picked up a small number of times. This chain joins TRBV9 and TRBJ1-5, with D perhaps matching TRBD1 (6 bases). The CDR3 runs to 15 residues. Deletions cut 3 bases from V and 7 bases from J, with 17 bases between. CDR1 SGDLS and CDR2 YYNGEE come from the germline V gene. The DNA for the CDR3 is TGTGCCAGCAGCGAGGGGGGCGGGGTTAGGCAGCCCCAGCATTTT. It codes for CASSEGGGVRQPQHF.

The CDR3 bases are TGTGCCAGCTCACCGGGCGGGGTATGGCGCTCTGGGGCCAACGTCCTGACTTTC. Translating gives CASSPGGVWRSGANVLTF. The V call is TRBV18, the J call TRBJ2-6; TRBD2 might be the D (6 bases). The CDR3 sequence is 18 residues long. V lost 3 bases to trimming and J lost 0 bases, with 15 bases between them. The germline CDR1 and CDR2 sequences are KGHSH and LQKENI.

V usage is TRBV7-7 and J usage is TRBJ1-3; D is possibly TRBD1 (5 bases). There are 15 residues in the CDR3. The germline V gene encodes CDR1 SSHAT and CDR2 FNYEAQ (reference sequence). With 5 bases removed from V and 4 bases from J, the gap between germline ends came to 15 bases. CDR3 sequence (DNA): TGTGCCAGCAGCCCAACCGCAGGGTTAGGAAACACCATATATTTT. Translated: CASSPTAGLGNTIYF.

This clonotype appeared a few times. This sequence joins TRBV12-3 or TRBV12-4 and TRBJ2-4; 8 bases are a match to TRBD1. After removal of 4 bases from V and 7 bases from J, the junction contained 6 bases not matched to a gene. The CDR3 length is 14 residues. The CDR3: CASSSWTGLNIQYF. In DNA, the CDR3 is TGTGCCAGCAGTTCATGGACAGGGCTGAACATTCAGTACTTC.

The table lists this clonotype with many counts. V gene TRBV29-1 combines with J gene TRBJ2-2, with D possibly TRBD2 on 6 matching bases. Germline CDR1 SQVTM, CDR2 ANQGSEA. The CDR3 contains 13 residues. V dropped 7 bases and J dropped 0 bases, with 9 bases sitting between them. CDR3 loop: CSGRGANTGELFF. The CDR3 bases are TGCAGCGGTCGCGGGGCGAACACCGGGGAGCTGTTTTTT.

The genes are TRBV20-1 and TRBJ2-3; D is uncertain. Trimming left V 7 bases short and J 2 bases short, with 13 bases between. Germline CDR1 DFQATT, CDR2 SNEGSKA (reference sequence). This CDR3 region has 13 residues. The CDR3 protein is CSVFKAITDTQYF. The DNA for the CDR3 is TGCAGTGTCTTCAAGGCAATCACAGATACGCAGTATTTT.

This clonotype was found once. The chain couples TRBV5-5 to TRBJ2-3; 8 bases line up with TRBD1. CDR1 is SGHKS and CDR2 is YYEKEE in the germline V gene (reference sequence). With 2 bases clipped from V and 2 bases from J, the junction kept 4 bases outside the gene matches. CDR3 length: 15 amino acids. The CDR3 sequence is CASSFGTGHTDTQYF. The CDR3 DNA reads TGTGCCAGCAGCTTTGGGACAGGCCACACAGATACGCAGTATTTT.

This rearrangement joins TRBV12-3 or TRBV12-4 to TRBJ1-2, with D possibly being TRBD1 (5 bases). V lost 6 bases to trimming and J lost 7 bases, with 15 bases between them. This CDR3 comprises 13 residues. CDR3 bases: TGTGCCAGCAGGTTGGGGGGTCTGTCTGGCTACACCTTC. Its translation: CASRLGGLSGYTF.

The genes are TRBV18 and TRBJ2-1, with 8 bases lining up with TRBD2. V gave up 0 bases and J gave up 3 bases; unmatched junction bases: 4. The CDR3 loop spans 16 amino acids. Germline-derived CDR1 and CDR2 are KGHSH and LQKENI. CDR3 residues: CASSPPLAGLYNEQFF. The CDR3 DNA reads TGTGCCAGCTCACCACCTTTAGCGGGACTCTACAATGAGCAGTTCTTC. The variable domain in full, with the rest retrieved from reference TRBV18 and TRBJ2-1, is NAGVMQNPRHLVRRRGQEARLRCSPMKGHSHVYWYRQLPEEGLKFMVYLQKENIIDESGMPKERFSAEFPKEGPSILRIQQVVRGDSAAYFCASSPPLAGLYNEQFFGPGTRLTVL.

This clonotype occurred a few times. This chain uses TRBV20-1 with TRBJ2-3, with D unclear. Trimming removed 3 bases from V and 2 bases from J, with 9 bases in between. Per germline, CDR1 DFQATT and CDR2 SNEGSKA (reference sequence). The CDR3 spans 13 residues. CDR3 sequence reads: CSARRQHTDTQYF. CDR3 DNA: TGCAGTGCTAGGCGCCAGCACACAGATACGCAGTATTTT.

The CDR3 bases are TGTGCCAGCAGTTTGATGGACAATCAGCCCCAGCATTTT. Translated, it gives CASSLMDNQPQHF. The genes are TRBV12-3 or TRBV12-4 and TRBJ1-5, with no clear D. V lost 3 bases and J lost 3, with 6 bases in between. This CDR3 is 13 amino acids long.

This clonotype was seen a handful of times. The gene calls are TRBV24-1 and TRBJ2-7; 8 bases fit TRBD2. Germline V CDR1 and CDR2: KGHDR, SFDVKD. V dropped 5 bases and J dropped 6; count of bases not matched to a gene: 2. The CDR3 is 12 amino acids. The CDR3 region is CATSVAGGEQYF. The CDR3 DNA reads as TGTGCCACCAGTGTGGCGGGGGGCGAGCAGTACTTC.

The chain uses TRBV20-1 and TRBJ1-5; the D is unclear. With 6 bases removed from V and 0 bases from J, the gap between germline ends came to 9 bases. Germline V CDR1 and CDR2: DFQATT, SNEGSKA (reference sequence). The CDR3 is made up of 13 amino acids. As DNA, the CDR3 is TGCAGTGCCCTAAGACTTAGCAATCAGCCCCAGCATTTT. Protein sequence: CSALRLSNQPQHF.

The chain recombines TRBV10-3 with TRBJ1-3; possibly TRBD1 for D (5 bases). The germline gives CDR1 ENHRY, CDR2 SYGVKD. This CDR3 region has 13 residues. V was trimmed by 10 bases and J by 0 bases, leaving 10 bases between them. The CDR3 bases are TGTGCCACCAGGGATAGCTCTGGAAACACCATATATTTT. Encoded protein: CATRDSSGNTIYF.